This TCR beta chain was found in a study of blood T cell repertoires in COVID-19. Whole-study context: Spain, Italy and the United States supplied samples that represented acute and convalescent COVID-19. In each case, the material was cDNA or gDNA derived from T cells, B-cell-depleted T cells, or PBMCs.

This clone has more than one count but fewer than ten. Study processing details: Estimates of nucleated cell counts were drawn from the amplification of reference gene primers. Profiling relied on immunoSEQ multiplex PCR, and the TCRdb table lists in-frame clones only, not all of them. The V and J calls and clone size come from that table; D and trimming were worked out from the DNA. The sample includes about 73,000 clones, approximately 83% of them seen just once. This sequence originates from a woman in her sixties with acute or convalescent COVID-19. The sequencing input was peripheral blood.

The CDR3 coding sequence is TGTGCCAGCAGCTTAGAAGCTTCCGTTCGTGGCTACACCTTC. Translating it yields CASSLEASVRGYTF. V usage is TRBV11-2 and J usage is TRBJ1-2, with D unclear. This CDR3 is 14 amino acids long. Trimming took 0 bases from V and 7 from J, leaving 12 bases between them. Germline lookup yields CDR1 SGHAT and CDR2 FQNNGV.